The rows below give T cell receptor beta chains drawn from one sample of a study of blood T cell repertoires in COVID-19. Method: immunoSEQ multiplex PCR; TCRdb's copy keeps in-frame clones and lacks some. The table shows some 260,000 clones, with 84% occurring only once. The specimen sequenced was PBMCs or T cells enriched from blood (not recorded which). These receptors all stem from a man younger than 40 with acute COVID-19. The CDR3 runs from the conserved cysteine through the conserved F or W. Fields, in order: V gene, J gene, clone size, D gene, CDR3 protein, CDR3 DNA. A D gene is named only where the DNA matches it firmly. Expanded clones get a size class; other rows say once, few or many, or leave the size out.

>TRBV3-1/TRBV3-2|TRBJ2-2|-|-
CASSQAPRNGELFF
TGTGCCAGCAGCCAAGCCCCGAGGAACGGGGAGCTGTTTTTT
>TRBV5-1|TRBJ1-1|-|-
CASSLEGAEAFF
TGCGCCAGCAGCTTGGAAGGGGCTGAAGCTTTCTTT
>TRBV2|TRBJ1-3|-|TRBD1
CASRGQISGNTIYF
TGTGCCAGCAGGGGACAGATCTCTGGAAACACCATATATTTT
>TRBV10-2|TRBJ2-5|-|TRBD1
CASRGTGMQETQYF
TGCGCCAGCAGAGGGACAGGGATGCAAGAGACCCAGTACTTC
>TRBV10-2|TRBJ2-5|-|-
CASSISGETQYF
TGCGCCAGCAGCATTAGCGGAGAGACCCAGTACTTC
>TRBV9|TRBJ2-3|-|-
CASSVAVQGPPYF
TGTGCCAGCAGCGTAGCAGTCCAGGGGCCCCCGTATTTT
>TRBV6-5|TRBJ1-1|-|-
CASNPSWGDTEAFF
TGTGCCAGCAATCCATCATGGGGGGACACTGAAGCTTTCTTT
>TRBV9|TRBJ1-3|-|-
CATAETPGNTIYF
TGTGCCACAGCCGAGACTCCTGGAAACACCATATATTTT
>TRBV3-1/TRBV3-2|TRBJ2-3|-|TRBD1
CASSRNRGGTDTQYF
TGTGCCAGCAGCCGCAACAGGGGGGGCACAGATACGCAGTATTTT
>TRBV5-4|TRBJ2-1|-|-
CASSFAVSSNNEQFF
TGTGCCAGCAGCTTTGCAGTCTCCTCCAACAATGAGCAGTTCTTC
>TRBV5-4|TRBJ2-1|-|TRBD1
CASSPQGVQDEQFF
TGTGCCAGCAGCCCACAGGGGGTTCAGGATGAGCAGTTCTTC
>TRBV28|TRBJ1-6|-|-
CASSFHAAGDKYSPLHF
TGTGCCAGCAGTTTCCATGCGGCAGGGGATAAGTATTCACCCCTCCACTTT
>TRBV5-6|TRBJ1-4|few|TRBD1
CASREQGTTNEKLFF
TGTGCCAGCAGGGAACAGGGGACCACTAATGAAAAACTGTTTTTT
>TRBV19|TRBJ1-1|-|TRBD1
CASTPGTGDTEAFF
TGTGCCAGTACCCCCGGGACAGGGGACACTGAAGCTTTCTTT
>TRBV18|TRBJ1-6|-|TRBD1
CASSRSGTGNSPLHF
TGTGCCAGCTCAAGATCCGGGACAGGGAATTCACCCCTCCACTTT
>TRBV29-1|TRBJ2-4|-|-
CSALGGVAKNIQYF
TGCAGCGCGCTTGGAGGGGTGGCCAAAAACATTCAGTACTTC
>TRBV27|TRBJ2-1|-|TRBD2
CASSPQVGGRNEQFF
TGTGCCAGCAGTCCCCAGGTGGGAGGGAGGAATGAGCAGTTCTTC
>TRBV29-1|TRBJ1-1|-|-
CSVEDGNRVNTEAFF
TGCAGCGTTGAAGATGGAAACAGAGTGAACACTGAAGCTTTCTTT
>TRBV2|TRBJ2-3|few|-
CASSETGSYTDTQYF
TGTGCCAGCAGTGAAACAGGGAGCTACACAGATACGCAGTATTTT
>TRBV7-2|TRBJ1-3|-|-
CASRPPGALGNTIYF
TGTGCCAGCAGACCTCCAGGGGCTCTCGGAAACACCATATATTTT
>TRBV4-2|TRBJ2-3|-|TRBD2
CASSQETSGVAADTQYF
TGTGCCAGCAGCCAAGAGACTAGCGGGGTCGCGGCAGATACGCAGTATTTT
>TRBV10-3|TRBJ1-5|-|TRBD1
CAISDRGEQPQHF
TGTGCCATCAGTGACAGGGGGGAACAGCCCCAGCATTTT
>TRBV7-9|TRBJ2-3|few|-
CASSSYRVRLTDTQYF
TGTGCCAGCAGCTCTTACAGGGTGAGGTTAACAGATACGCAGTATTTT
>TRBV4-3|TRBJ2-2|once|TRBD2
CASSQIPGLAGETNTGELFF
TGCGCCAGCAGCCAAATTCCGGGACTAGCGGGAGAGACAAACACCGGGGAGCTGTTTTTT
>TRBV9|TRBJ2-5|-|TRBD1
CASSDGQGASETQYF
TGTGCCAGCAGCGATGGACAGGGGGCTAGTGAGACCCAGTACTTC
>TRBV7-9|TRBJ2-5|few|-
CASSGGTASQETQYF
TGTGCCAGCAGCGGGGGGACGGCATCACAAGAGACCCAGTACTTC
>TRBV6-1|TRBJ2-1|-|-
CASSETGRNEQFF
TGTGCCAGCAGTGAGACGGGAAGGAATGAGCAGTTCTTC
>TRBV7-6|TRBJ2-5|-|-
CASSLVGAEETQYF
TGTGCCAGCAGCTTAGTGGGGGCAGAAGAGACCCAGTACTTC
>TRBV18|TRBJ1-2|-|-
CASSPPQVTYGYTF
TGTGCCAGCTCACCACCCCAGGTTACCTATGGCTACACCTTC
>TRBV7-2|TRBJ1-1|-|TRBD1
CASSLQGGNTEAFF
TGTGCCAGCAGCTTACAGGGGGGGAACACTGAAGCTTTCTTT
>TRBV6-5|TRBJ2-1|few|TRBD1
CASTSGQGESHEQFF
TGTGCCAGCACTTCGGGACAGGGGGAGAGCCATGAGCAGTTCTTC
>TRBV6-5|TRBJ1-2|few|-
CASSYSSFSYGYTF
TGTGCCAGCAGTTACTCATCCTTCTCCTACGGCTACACCTTC
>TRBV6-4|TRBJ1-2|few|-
CASSGYGGYTF
TGTGCCAGCAGTGGCTACGGTGGCTACACCTTC
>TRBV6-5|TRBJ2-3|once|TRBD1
CASSDSRGRTDTQYF
TGTGCCAGCAGTGACTCCAGGGGGCGAACAGATACGCAGTATTTT
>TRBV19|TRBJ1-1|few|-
CASSLHRENTEAFF
TGTGCCAGTAGTCTCCACAGGGAGAACACTGAAGCTTTCTTT